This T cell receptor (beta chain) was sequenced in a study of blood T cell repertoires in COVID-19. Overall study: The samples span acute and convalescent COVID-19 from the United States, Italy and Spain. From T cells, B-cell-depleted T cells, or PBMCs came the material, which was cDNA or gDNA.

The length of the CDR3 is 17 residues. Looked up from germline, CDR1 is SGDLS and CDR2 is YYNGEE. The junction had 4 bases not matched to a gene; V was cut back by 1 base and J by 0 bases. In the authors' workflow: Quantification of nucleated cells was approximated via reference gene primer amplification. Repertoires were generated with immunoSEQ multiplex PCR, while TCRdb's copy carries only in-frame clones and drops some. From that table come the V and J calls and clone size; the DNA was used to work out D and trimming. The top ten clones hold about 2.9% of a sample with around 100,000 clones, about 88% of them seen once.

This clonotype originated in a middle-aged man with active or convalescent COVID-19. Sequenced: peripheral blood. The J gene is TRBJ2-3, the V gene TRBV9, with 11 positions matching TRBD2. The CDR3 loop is CASSVRTSGQSTDTQYF. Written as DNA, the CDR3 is TGTGCCAGCAGCGTACGGACTAGCGGGCAGAGCACAGATACGCAGTATTTT.